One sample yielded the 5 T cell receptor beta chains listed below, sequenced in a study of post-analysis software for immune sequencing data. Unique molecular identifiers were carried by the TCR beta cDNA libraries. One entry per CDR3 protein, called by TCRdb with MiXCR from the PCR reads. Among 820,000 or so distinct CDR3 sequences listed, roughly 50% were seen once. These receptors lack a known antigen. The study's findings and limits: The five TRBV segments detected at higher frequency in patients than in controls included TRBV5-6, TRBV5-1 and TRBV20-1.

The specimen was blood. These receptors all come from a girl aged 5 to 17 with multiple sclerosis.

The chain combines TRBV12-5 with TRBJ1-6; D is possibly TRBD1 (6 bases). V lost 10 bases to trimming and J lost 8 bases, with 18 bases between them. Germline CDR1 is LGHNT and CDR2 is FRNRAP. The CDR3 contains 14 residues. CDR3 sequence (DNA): TGTGCTATAATGGCGACAGGATTTTATTCACCCCTCCACTTT. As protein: CAIMATGFYSPLHF.

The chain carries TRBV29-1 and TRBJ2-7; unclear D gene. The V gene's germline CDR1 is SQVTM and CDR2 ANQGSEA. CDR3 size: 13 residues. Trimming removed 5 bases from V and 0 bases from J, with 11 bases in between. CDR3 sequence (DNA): TGCAGCGTTAAAGGATGGAGCTCCTACGAGCAGTACTTC. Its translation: CSVKGWSSYEQYF.

The CDR3, as DNA: TGCGCCAGCAGCCCTGAGCTTCTTTGGGAGCAGTACTTC. Protein: CASSPELLWEQYF. The rearrangement uses TRBV5-1 and TRBJ2-7; D is ambiguous. The CDR3 loop spans 13 amino acids. CDR1 is SGHRS and CDR2 is YFSETQ in the germline V gene. The V and J ends lost 4 bases and 7 bases respectively, with 15 bases between them.

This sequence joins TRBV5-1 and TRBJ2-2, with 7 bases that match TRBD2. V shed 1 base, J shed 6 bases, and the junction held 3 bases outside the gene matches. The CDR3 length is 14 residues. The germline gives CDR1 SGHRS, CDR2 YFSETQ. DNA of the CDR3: TGCGCCAGCAGCTTGCCGGGGGGAGCCGGGGAGCTGTTTTTT. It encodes CASSLPGGAGELFF.

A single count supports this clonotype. CDR3 loop: CASSSTRNYSYEQYF. CDR3 DNA: TGTGCCAGCAGTTCAACTCGTAACTACTCCTACGAGCAGTACTTC. This sequence joins TRBV7-9 and TRBJ2-7, with D uncertain. Trimming cost V 6 bases and J 0 bases, with 15 bases left between them. Germline CDR1 and CDR2: SEHNR and FQNEAQ (reference sequence). The CDR3 is made up of 15 amino acids.